One sample yielded the 9 T cell receptor beta chains listed below, sequenced in a study of a mutant IDH1 vaccine in newly diagnosed glioma. No antigen has been assigned to these receptors. Assay: immunoSEQ multiplex PCR; the TCRdb copy retains only in-frame clones and omits some. The top ten hold around 1.8% of the sample, which has 56,000 or so clones, 78% seen once. Stated time point: week 5, during vaccination. The investigators gave 300 ug of mutant IDH1 20-mer peptide in each vaccine dose, together with topical imiquimod. The specimen was PBMCs, collected from a glioma patient whose treatment included an IDH1 peptide vaccine. The receptor set was obtained from a woman between 35 and 50 years old with glioma.

The V gene is TRBV6-5, the J gene TRBJ1-2; D gene uncertain. The CDR3 length is 14 residues. V lost 5 bases and J 4 bases, leaving 14 bases between the germline ends. The germline V gene encodes CDR1 MNHEY and CDR2 SVGAGI. The CDR3 here is CASSTREGPYGYTF. The CDR3 nucleotides are TGTGCCAGCAGTACCCGGGAGGGTCCCTATGGCTACACCTTC.

This clone has a single count. The genes are TRBV5-1 and TRBJ1-4, with D possibly being TRBD1 (5 bases). Trimming took off 4 bases at V and 8 bases at J, with 21 bases between the two ends. Per the germline V gene, CDR1 is SGHRS and CDR2 is YFSETQ. The CDR3 contains 16 residues. CDR3 protein: CASSHGRGASGEKLFF. Here the CDR3 DNA reads TGCGCCAGCAGCCACGGGAGGGGAGCCTCTGGGGAAAAACTGTTTTTT.

The V call is TRBV7-9, the J call TRBJ2-1, with 9 bases fitting TRBD1. The ends lost 5 bases at V and 8 bases at J; junction bases unmatched: 13. Germline V gene data show CDR1 as SEHNR and CDR2 as FQNEAQ (reference sequence). This CDR3 is built from 16 residues. CDR3 in amino acids: CASSRPGQGTPDEQFF. For the CDR3, the DNA is TGTGCCAGCAGCAGGCCGGGACAGGGAACCCCGGATGAGCAGTTCTTC.

The V and J genes are TRBV2 and TRBJ2-2, with D unresolved. Germline V gene sequence: CDR1 SNHLY, CDR2 FYNNEI. There are 15 residues in the CDR3. V lost 1 base and J 0 bases, leaving 6 bases between the germline ends. In DNA form, the CDR3 reads TGTGCCAGCAGTGAAGTGCGAGCGAACACCGGGGAGCTGTTTTTT. This codes for CASSEVRANTGELFF.

V gene TRBV7-9 combines with J gene TRBJ2-3; D is undetermined. The germline CDR1 and CDR2 sequences are SEHNR and FQNEAQ (reference sequence). This CDR3 region has 15 residues. V was trimmed by 2 bases and J by 6 bases, leaving 15 bases between them. The CDR3 sequence is CASSLFKDPADTQYF. The CDR3 nucleotides read TGTGCCAGCAGCTTATTTAAGGATCCGGCTGATACGCAGTATTTT.

This chain connects TRBV5-4 to TRBJ1-2; D not certain. The CDR3 length is 13 residues. Trimming pared 4 bases from V and 1 base from J, leaving 8 bases between. CDR1 SGHNT and CDR2 YYREEE come from the germline V gene (reference sequence). DNA for the CDR3: TGTGCCAGCAGCGAGACACTTAACTATGGCTACACCTTC. Protein product: CASSETLNYGYTF.

This clone was picked up a small number of times. The rearrangement uses TRBV19 and TRBJ2-2, with 8 positions matching TRBD1. Germline V gene lookup returns CDR1 LNHDA and CDR2 SQIVND (reference sequence). V shed 6 bases and J 0 bases; nucleotides not matched to a gene: 6. This CDR3 has 16 residues. The CDR3 sequence: CASSQKTGANTGELFF. The CDR3 bases are TGTGCCAGTAGCCAAAAGACAGGGGCGAACACCGGGGAGCTGTTTTTT.

This chain connects TRBV7-9 to TRBJ2-2; D perhaps matches TRBD2 (6 bases). V was pared by 0 bases and J by 6 bases, with 8 bases between. The CDR3 covers 14 residues. Germline values: CDR1 SEHNR, CDR2 FQNEAQ (reference sequence). For the CDR3, the DNA is TGTGCCAGCAGCTTAGCGGGGGGAGCCGGGGAGCTGTTTTTT. Protein product: CASSLAGGAGELFF. The full variable domain, completed using reference TRBV7-9 and TRBJ2-2, is DTGVSQNPRHKITKRGQNVTFRCDPISEHNRLYWYRQTLGQGPEFLTYFQNEAQLEKSRLLSDRFSAERPKGSFSTLEIQRTEQGDSAMYLCASSLAGGAGELFFGEGSRLTVL.

The chain has TRBV18 and TRBJ1-1; D possibly corresponds to TRBD1 (6 bases). This CDR3 has 13 residues. Trimming took 6 bases from V and 5 from J, leaving 13 bases between them. In germline, CDR1 is KGHSH, CDR2 LQKENI. CDR3 region: CASSQGTLTEAFF. In nucleotides, the CDR3 is TGTGCCAGCTCCCAGGGGACTCTTACTGAAGCTTTCTTT.